The present T cell receptor beta chain was sequenced within a study of regulatory and conventional T cells in RAG deficiency. Study results and caveats: In Omenn syndrome, sorted "Tregs" may be peripherally activated cells. Omenn patients showed >80% Treg-Tconv overlap and shorter CDR3 lengths.

About this clone: The antigen remains undetermined.

Germline-derived CDR1 and CDR2 are SQVTM and ANQGSEA. This CDR3 spans 14 amino acids. V shed 4 bases and J shed 3 bases, with 14 bases lying between them. The table came from immunoSEQ multiplex PCR; TCRdb's copy has only in-frame clones and leaves some out. The sample shows tens of thousands of clones, about 88% of them seen only once. This sample was also put to use in a study of regulatory T cells. That paper states: Primers: 52 TRBV forward and 13 TRBJ reverse.

The TCR originated in a human donor in good health. The chain combines TRBV29-1 with TRBJ2-3; D is undetermined. Sequencing used CD8+ T cells sorted from blood. CDR3: CSVVHRGLTDTQYF. DNA for the CDR3: TGCAGCGTTGTACACCGCGGCCTAACAGATACGCAGTATTTT.